Listed here are 20 T cell receptor beta chains from one sample, sequenced in a study of blood T cells in healthy people across ages. Alongside a J-beta primer mix, a sample-barcoded 5' primer served in a second PCR lasting about 7 to 11 cycles. MiXCR was run by TCRdb on the 5' RACE reads, yielding one entry per CDR3 protein. The repertoire includes about 670,000 distinct CDR3 sequences, roughly half of them detected once, and approximately 13% sits in the top ten. What was sequenced was blood. These receptors were obtained from a woman aged 80 or over in good health.

The rearrangement links TRBV29-1 to TRBJ2-7, with 10 bases that match TRBD1. Germline CDR1 reads SQVTM; CDR2 reads ANQGSEA. This CDR3 is built from 13 residues. V was clipped by 6 bases and J by 5 bases; unmatched bases: 7. The CDR3 DNA reads TGCAGCGTCGGGGACAGGGGTTTCAACGAGCAGTACTTC. This gives the protein CSVGDRGFNEQYF.

The V call is TRBV9, the J call TRBJ2-1, with 7 bases aligning to TRBD2. The DNA end favors TRBJ2-7, so the J call may be wrong. CDR3 length: 15 amino acids. The germline CDR1 and CDR2 sequences are SGDLS and YYNGEE. CDR3 DNA sequence: TGTGCCAGCAGTCTTTTGGGGGGGACTTACAATGAGCAGTACTTC. This codes for CASSLLGGTYNEQYF.

This clonotype turned up a few times. This chain uses TRBV27 with TRBJ1-4, with D hard to call. Trimming shortened V by 5 bases and J by 0 bases, and 13 bases separated the two germline ends. The CDR3 contains 16 residues. Germline values: CDR1 MNHEY, CDR2 SMNVEV (reference sequence). CDR3 amino acids: CASSPSETTTNEKLFF. DNA of the CDR3: TGTGCCAGCAGTCCCTCGGAGACTACAACTAATGAAAAACTGTTTTTT.

This chain uses TRBV7-2 with TRBJ2-1; unclear D gene. The germline V gene encodes CDR1 SGHTA and CDR2 FQGNSA. The CDR3 runs to 13 residues. V was cut by 2 bases and J by 8 bases, with 10 bases left in between. This chain's CDR3 is CASSLSFLYEQFF. Here the CDR3 DNA reads TGTGCCAGCAGCTTATCTTTTCTCTATGAGCAGTTCTTC.

This clonotype was seen many times. The chain uses TRBV5-1 and TRBJ2-1, with D possibly matching TRBD2 (7 bases). V was cut by 3 bases and J by 6 bases, with 13 bases left in between. Germline CDR1 is SGHRS and CDR2 is YFSETQ. This CDR3 region has 14 residues. The DNA of the CDR3 is TGCGCCAGCAGCTGGGGAGGGGGAATCAATGAGCAGTTCTTC. Its protein product is CASSWGGGINEQFF.

The chain carries TRBV20-1 and TRBJ1-2; 8 bases agree with TRBD1. The J segment lost 2 bases and the V segment lost 6 bases, leaving 5 bases of the junction unmatched. CDR3 length: 13 residues. CDR1 and CDR2 from the germline V gene are DFQATT and SNEGSKA (reference sequence). CDR3 coding DNA: TGCAGTGCCAGACAGGGGTTGAACTATGGCTACACCTTC. This encodes CSARQGLNYGYTF.

The J gene is TRBJ2-1, the V gene TRBV15; D not resolved. V shed 2 bases and J shed 7 bases, with 9 bases lying between them. The CDR3 has 13 residues. Germline V lookup: CDR1 LNHNV, CDR2 YYDKDF (reference sequence). The CDR3 is CATSRNSNNEQFF. CDR3 in DNA: TGTGCCACCAGCAGAAATTCGAATAATGAGCAGTTCTTC.

The table lists this clonotype with many counts. The chain links TRBV11-2 to TRBJ2-4; D is uncertain. The CDR3 loop spans 11 amino acids. Germline CDR1 and CDR2: SGHAT and FQNNGV. V lost 2 bases and J 7 bases, leaving 3 bases between the germline ends. This chain's CDR3 is CASSLINIQYF. The CDR3 DNA reads TGTGCCAGCAGCTTAATCAACATTCAGTACTTC.

The V and J genes are TRBV7-9 and TRBJ2-7; TRBD2 matches 12 bases. The germline CDR1 and CDR2 sequences are SEHNR and FQNEAQ (reference sequence). Germline trimming cut 5 bases from V and 7 bases from J; bases unmatched to any gene: 9. The CDR3 contains 15 residues. The DNA of the CDR3 is TGTGCCAGCAGCCCCATACTAGCGGGAGGAGGTGAGCAGTACTTC. Amino acid sequence: CASSPILAGGGEQYF.

This CDR3 is CSAQQGTVSGNTIYF. Here the CDR3 DNA reads TGCAGTGCTCAACAGGGTACCGTCTCTGGAAACACCATATATTTT. The chain links TRBV20-1 to TRBJ1-3; possible D gene TRBD1, 6 bases. The CDR3 is 15 amino acids. Germline loops: CDR1 DFQATT, CDR2 SNEGSKA (reference sequence). Trimming pared 5 bases from V and 0 bases from J, leaving 14 bases between.

This clonotype has only a few counts. The chain links TRBV25-1 to TRBJ2-1; D unresolved. Looked up from germline, CDR1 is MGHDK and CDR2 is SYGVNS. V was cut by 8 bases and J by 9 bases, with 17 bases left in between. The CDR3 spans 13 residues. CDR3 sequence: CASPERAPPEQFF. In DNA form, the CDR3 reads TGTGCCAGCCCTGAGCGAGCCCCGCCTGAGCAGTTCTTC.

The rearrangement uses TRBV21-1 and TRBJ2-6; the DNA was not used to check the table's D call, TRBD1. TRBV21-1 is termed a pseudogene. This CDR3 is 19 amino acids long. Here the CDR3 reads CASSNSLQDQCSGANVLTF. The CDR3 DNA follows: TGTGCCAGCAGCAACTCTTTACAGGACCAGTGCTCTGGGGCCAACGTCCTGACTTTC.

This clonotype was detected only a few times. The chain joins TRBV4-2 to TRBJ1-1; D is unresolved. V was shortened by 0 bases and J by 11 bases, with 16 bases between the two germline ends. The CDR3 is 14 residues long. CDR1 and CDR2 (germline): LGHNA, YNFKEQ. CDR3 region: CASSQDEGSRPAFF. DNA for the CDR3: TGTGCCAGCAGCCAAGATGAGGGTTCTCGTCCGGCTTTCTTT.

This chain connects TRBV10-3 to TRBJ2-1, with 8 positions matching TRBD2. The trim removed 2 bases at V and 8 bases at J, leaving 8 bases unmatched. The CDR3 is made up of 15 amino acids. Per the germline V gene, CDR1 is ENHRY and CDR2 is SYGVKD. CDR3 protein: CAISESGGAADEQFF. CDR3 in DNA: TGTGCCATCAGTGAGAGCGGGGGTGCCGCGGATGAGCAGTTCTTC.

This clonotype was recorded at least ten times. The V call is TRBV6-5, the J call TRBJ2-2; D is unresolved. The germline V gene encodes CDR1 MNHEY and CDR2 SVGAGI. The V and J ends lost 6 bases and 6 bases respectively, with 14 bases between them. The CDR3 extends over 14 amino acids. The CDR3 sequence is CASRSTVIAGELFF. CDR3 nucleotides: TGTGCCAGCAGATCCACAGTGATTGCCGGGGAGCTGTTTTTT.

This clonotype was observed at least ten times. V and J are TRBV3-1 and TRBJ2-1, with TRBD2 as a possible D gene (5 bases). Trimming removed 1 base from V and 10 bases from J, with 11 bases in between. The germline gives CDR1 LGHDT, CDR2 YNNKEL (reference sequence). The CDR3 is made up of 13 amino acids. CDR3 residues: CASSQVSGVEQFF. DNA for the CDR3: TGTGCCAGCAGCCAAGTGTCCGGGGTCGAGCAGTTCTTC.

This clonotype was counted at least ten times. The V gene is TRBV7-2, the J gene TRBJ1-2, with D hard to call. This CDR3 is 12 amino acids long. Trimming pared 3 bases from V and 8 bases from J, leaving 10 bases between. The germline CDR1 and CDR2 sequences are SGHTA and FQGNSA. The CDR3 loop is CASSFSNSGYTF. In DNA, the CDR3 is TGTGCCAGCAGCTTCTCTAATTCGGGCTACACCTTC.

This clonotype was recorded once. Its ends do not fully match the called genes, so a read error is possible. The V call is TRBV7-7, the J call TRBJ2-2; D possibly corresponds to TRBD2 (6 bases). Per the germline V gene, CDR1 is SSHAT and CDR2 is FNYEAQ (reference sequence). The CDR3 consists of 13 residues. The CDR3 loop reads CASSSGLSGELFF. The CDR3 region has the DNA TGTGCTAGCAGCTCGGGACTCTCCGGGGAGCTGTTTTTT.

In the case of this clonotype: Since a much larger clone is just one base distant, this may be a read error. The chain recombines TRBV10-3 with TRBJ2-1; the D gene could be TRBD1 or TRBD2 (5 bases each). Germline CDR1 and CDR2: ENHRY and SYGVKD. This CDR3 is 14 amino acids long. V dropped 6 bases and J dropped 4 bases, with 13 bases sitting between them. This CDR3 reads CAISRDGAYNEQFF. The CDR3 DNA reads as TGTGCCATCAGCCGGGACGGCGCTTACAATGAGCAGTTCTTC.

The sample holds many counts of this clonotype. V usage is TRBV28 and J usage is TRBJ2-7, with D perhaps TRBD2 (6 bases). Germline CDR1 reads MDHEN; CDR2 reads SYDVKM. The ends were cut back, 4 bases at V and 1 base at J, with 14 bases in the middle. CDR3 size: 15 residues. CDR3 residues: CASSSAMGGSYEQYF. The CDR3 coding sequence is TGTGCCAGCAGTTCCGCCATGGGGGGTTCCTACGAGCAGTACTTC.